This T cell receptor (beta chain) is drawn from a study of cytomegalovirus exposure and HLA in healthy donors. In the study overall: Of around 410 genotyped donors, about 80% grouped in the Caucasian-associated ancestry cluster.

To note about this clone: Antigen unknown.

Use of 60 Vbeta and 13 Jbeta primers characterized the PCR. Sequencing used immunoSEQ multiplex PCR; TCRdb keeps in-frame clones, though not all of them. The profile shows fewer than 200,000 clones, 75% to 80% of them singletons. Regarding the study as a whole: TRBV6-2, TRBV6-3 and other indistinguishable V segments were excluded. In a later analysis, V- and J-gene trimming of beta chains associated with a DCLRE1C missense variant, replicated independently.

Looked up from germline, CDR1 is MNHEY and CDR2 is SVGAGI. V lost 6 bases to trimming and J lost 4 bases, with 10 bases between them. There are 14 residues in the CDR3. The V and J genes are TRBV6-5 and TRBJ2-6; no firm D call. The sample comprised PBMCs. The clonotype comes from a woman aged 40 to 50 in good health and CMV-seropositive. CDR3: CASRPPVGANVLTF. The CDR3 DNA reads TGTGCCAGCAGACCACCGGTGGGGGCCAACGTCCTGACTTTC.